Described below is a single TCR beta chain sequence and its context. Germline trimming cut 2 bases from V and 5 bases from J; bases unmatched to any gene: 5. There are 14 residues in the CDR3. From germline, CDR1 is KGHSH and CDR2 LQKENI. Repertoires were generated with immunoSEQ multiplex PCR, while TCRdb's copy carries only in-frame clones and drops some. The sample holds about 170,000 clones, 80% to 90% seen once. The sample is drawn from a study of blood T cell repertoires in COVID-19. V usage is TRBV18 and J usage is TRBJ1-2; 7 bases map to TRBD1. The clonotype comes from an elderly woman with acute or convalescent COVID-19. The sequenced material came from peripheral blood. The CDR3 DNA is TGTGCCAGCTCACCATTGGGACAGATATATGGCTACACCTTC. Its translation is CASSPLGQIYGYTF.